Reported below is one T cell receptor beta chain. This may stem from a read error, because a much larger clone lies one nucleotide away. TCRdb analysed the 5' RACE reads with MiXCR anew, one entry per CDR3 protein. Counted here are a few hundred thousand distinct CDR3 sequences, 18% occurring once; the ten biggest clones make up roughly 34%. The data derive from a study of CD8 T cells in ankylosing spondylitis. Germline lookup yields CDR1 SGDLS and CDR2 YYNGEE. Trimming pared 3 bases from V and 2 bases from J, leaving 6 bases between. The CDR3 has 13 amino acids. The chain joins TRBV9 to TRBJ1-5; tentatively, D is TRBD1 (5 bases). The sample comprised blood, either unsorted or a sorted T cell fraction (not recorded which). This clonotype originated in a male donor with ankylosing spondylitis or in good health (not recorded which). The CDR3 loop reads CASSATGNQPQHF. The CDR3 DNA sequence: TGTGCCAGCAGCGCGACAGGCAATCAGCCCCAGCATTTT.